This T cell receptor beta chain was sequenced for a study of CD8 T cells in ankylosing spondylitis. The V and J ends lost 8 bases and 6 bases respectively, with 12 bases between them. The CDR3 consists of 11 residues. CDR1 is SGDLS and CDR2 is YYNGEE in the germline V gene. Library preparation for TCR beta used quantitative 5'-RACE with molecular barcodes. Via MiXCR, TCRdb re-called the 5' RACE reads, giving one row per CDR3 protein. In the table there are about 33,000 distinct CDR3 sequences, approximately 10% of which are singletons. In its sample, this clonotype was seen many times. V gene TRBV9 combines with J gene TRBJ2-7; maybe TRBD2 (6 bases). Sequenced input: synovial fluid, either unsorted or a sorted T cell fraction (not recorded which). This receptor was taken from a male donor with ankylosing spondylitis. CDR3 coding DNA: TGTGCCAGGGAGGGTCACCTCGAGCAGTACTTC. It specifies CAREGHLEQYF.